This T cell receptor (beta chain) was identified during a study of T cells in Graves' hyperthyroidism and ophthalmopathy. Study-wide results and limits: The model forecast ophthalmopathy, anticipating it by a median around 6.5 months before onset.

A note on this clonotype: Its antigen is as yet unknown.

Germline CDR1 SQVTM, CDR2 ANQGSEA. The CDR3 totals 11 residues. The ends were cut back, 3 bases at V and 5 bases at J, with 7 bases in the middle. Lactation, pregnancy, other autoimmune disease or uncontrolled infection led to exclusion of patients. It was RNA transcripts that yielded the amplified TCR beta CDR3 regions. The primer set for the first-round RT-PCR of the TCR CDR3 was HTBI. From the multiplex PCR reads, TCRdb called clonotypes with MiXCR, one entry per CDR3 protein. The table records hundreds of thousands of distinct CDR3 sequences, roughly 21% of them present only once. The TCR originated in a man aged 35-49 years with Graves' ophthalmopathy. The chain uses TRBV29-1 and TRBJ1-2; D is uncertain. Sample: blood. The CDR3 bases are TGCAGCGTTGAGCTAATATATGGCTACACCTTC. Protein sequence: CSVELIYGYTF.